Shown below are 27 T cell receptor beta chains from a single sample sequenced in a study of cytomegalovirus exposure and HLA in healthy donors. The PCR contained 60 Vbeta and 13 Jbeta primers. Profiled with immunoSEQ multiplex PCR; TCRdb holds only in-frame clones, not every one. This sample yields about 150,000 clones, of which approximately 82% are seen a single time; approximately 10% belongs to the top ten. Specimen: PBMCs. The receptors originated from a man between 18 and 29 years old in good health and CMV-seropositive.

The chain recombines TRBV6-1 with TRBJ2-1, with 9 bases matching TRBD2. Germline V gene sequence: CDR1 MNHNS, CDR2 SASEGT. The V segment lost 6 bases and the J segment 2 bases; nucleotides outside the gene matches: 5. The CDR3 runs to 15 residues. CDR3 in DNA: TGTGCCAGCAGAGTAGCGGGAGCTGCCTACAATGAGCAGTTCTTC. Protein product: CASRVAGAAYNEQFF.

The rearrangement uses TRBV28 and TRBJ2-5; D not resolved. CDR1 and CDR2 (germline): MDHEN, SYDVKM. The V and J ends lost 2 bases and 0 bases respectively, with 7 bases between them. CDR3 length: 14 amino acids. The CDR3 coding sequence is TGTGCCAGCAGTTTAGACTGGGACCAAGAGACCCAGTACTTC. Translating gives CASSLDWDQETQYF.

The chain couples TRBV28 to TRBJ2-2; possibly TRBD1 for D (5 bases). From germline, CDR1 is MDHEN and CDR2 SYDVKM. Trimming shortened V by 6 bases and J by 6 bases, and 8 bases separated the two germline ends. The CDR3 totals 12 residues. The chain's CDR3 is CASRFRAGELFF. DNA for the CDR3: TGTGCCAGCAGATTCAGGGCCGGGGAGCTGTTTTTT.

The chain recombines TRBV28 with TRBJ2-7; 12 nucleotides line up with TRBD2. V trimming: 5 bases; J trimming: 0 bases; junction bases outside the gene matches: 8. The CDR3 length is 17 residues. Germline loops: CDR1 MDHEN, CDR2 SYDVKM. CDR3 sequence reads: CASSPLPTSGSSYEQYF. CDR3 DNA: TGTGCCAGCAGTCCCCTCCCGACTAGCGGGAGCTCCTACGAGCAGTACTTC.

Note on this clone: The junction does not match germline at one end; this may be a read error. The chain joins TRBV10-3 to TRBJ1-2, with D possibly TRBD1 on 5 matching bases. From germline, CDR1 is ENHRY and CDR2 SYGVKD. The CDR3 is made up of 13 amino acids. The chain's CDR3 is CAISDGPGEGYPF. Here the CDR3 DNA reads TGTGCCATCAGTGACGGGCCGGGGGAGGGCTACCCCTTC.

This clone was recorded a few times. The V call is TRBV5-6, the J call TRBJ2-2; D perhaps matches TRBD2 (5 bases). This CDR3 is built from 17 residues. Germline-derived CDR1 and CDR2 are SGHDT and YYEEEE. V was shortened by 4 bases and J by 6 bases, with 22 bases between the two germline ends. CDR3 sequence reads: CASSTDSFFFYSGELFF. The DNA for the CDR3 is TGTGCCAGCAGCACGGACTCCTTTTTCTTTTATTCCGGGGAGCTGTTTTTT. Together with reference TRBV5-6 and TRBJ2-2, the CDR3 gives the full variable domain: DAGVTQSPTHLIKTRGQQVTLRCSPKSGHDTVSWYQQALGQGPQFIFQYYEEEERQRGNFPDRFSGHQFPNYSSELNVNALLLGDSALYLCASSTDSFFFYSGELFFGEGSRLTVL.

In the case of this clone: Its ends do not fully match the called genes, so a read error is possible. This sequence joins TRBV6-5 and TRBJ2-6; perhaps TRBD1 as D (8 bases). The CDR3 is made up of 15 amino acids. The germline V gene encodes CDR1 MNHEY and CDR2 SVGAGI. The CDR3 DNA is TGTGCCAGCAGTAACAGACAGGGGAGGGCCAACGTCCTGCCTTTC. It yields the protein CASSNRQGRANVLPF.

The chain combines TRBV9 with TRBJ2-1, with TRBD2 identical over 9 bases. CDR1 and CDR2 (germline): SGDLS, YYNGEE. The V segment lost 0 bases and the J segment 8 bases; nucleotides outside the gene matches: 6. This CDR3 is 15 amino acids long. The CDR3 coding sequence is TGTGCCAGCAGCGTAGGAGCGGGAGGATTCGATGAGCAGTTCTTC. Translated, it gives CASSVGAGGFDEQFF.

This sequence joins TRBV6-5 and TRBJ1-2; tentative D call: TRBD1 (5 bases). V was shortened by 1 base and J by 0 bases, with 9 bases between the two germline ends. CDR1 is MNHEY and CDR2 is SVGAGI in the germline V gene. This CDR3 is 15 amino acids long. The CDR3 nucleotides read TGTGCCAGCAGTTACTTACCAGGGACTAACTATGGCTACACCTTC. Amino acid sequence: CASSYLPGTNYGYTF.

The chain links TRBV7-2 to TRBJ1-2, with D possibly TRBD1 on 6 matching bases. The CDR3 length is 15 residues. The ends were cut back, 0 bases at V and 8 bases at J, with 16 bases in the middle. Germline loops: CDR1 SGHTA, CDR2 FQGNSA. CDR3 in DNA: TGTGCCAGCAGCTTAGCCCCTGCAACAGGGAGCGGCTACACCTTC. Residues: CASSLAPATGSGYTF.

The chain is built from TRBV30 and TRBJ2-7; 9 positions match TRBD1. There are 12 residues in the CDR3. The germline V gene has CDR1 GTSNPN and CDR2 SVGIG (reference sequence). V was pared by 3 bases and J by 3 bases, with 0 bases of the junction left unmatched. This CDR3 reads CAWRGQGYEQYF. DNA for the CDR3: TGTGCCTGGAGGGGACAGGGCTACGAGCAGTACTTC.

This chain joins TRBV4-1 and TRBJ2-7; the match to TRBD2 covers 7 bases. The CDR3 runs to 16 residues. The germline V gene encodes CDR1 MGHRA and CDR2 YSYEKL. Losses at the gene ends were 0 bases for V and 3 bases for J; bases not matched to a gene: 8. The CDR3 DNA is TGCGCCAGCAGCCAAGATGGGTCTGGCGGGAGCTACGAGCAGTACTTC. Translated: CASSQDGSGGSYEQYF.

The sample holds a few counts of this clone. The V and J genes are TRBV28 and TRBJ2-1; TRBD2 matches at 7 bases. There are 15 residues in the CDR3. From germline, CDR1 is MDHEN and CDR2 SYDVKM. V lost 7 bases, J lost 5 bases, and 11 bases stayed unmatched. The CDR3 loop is CASTRGGGRNNEQFF. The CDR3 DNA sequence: TGTGCCAGCACCCGGGGCGGCGGGAGAAACAATGAGCAGTTCTTC. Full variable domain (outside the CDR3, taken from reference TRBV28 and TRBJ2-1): DVKVTQSSRYLVKRTGEKVFLECVQDMDHENMFWYRQDPGLGLRLIYFSYDVKMKEKGDIPEGYSVSREKKERFSLILESASTNQTSMYLCASTRGGGRNNEQFFGPGTRLTVL.

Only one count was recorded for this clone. This chain's CDR3 is CASAAGTDSYEQYF. CDR3 coding DNA: TGTGCCAGCGCGGCCGGGACAGACTCTTACGAGCAGTACTTC. The gene calls are TRBV21-1 and TRBJ2-7; the table's D call of TRBD1 was not tested on the DNA. TRBV21-1 is a pseudogene segment. This CDR3 is built from 14 residues.

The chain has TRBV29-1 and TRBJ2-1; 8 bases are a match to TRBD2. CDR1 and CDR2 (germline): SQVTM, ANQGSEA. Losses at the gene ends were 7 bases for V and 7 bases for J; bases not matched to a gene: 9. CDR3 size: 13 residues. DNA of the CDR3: TGCAGCGCCGGTAGCGGGATAGGGAATGAGCAGTTCTTC. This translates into CSAGSGIGNEQFF.

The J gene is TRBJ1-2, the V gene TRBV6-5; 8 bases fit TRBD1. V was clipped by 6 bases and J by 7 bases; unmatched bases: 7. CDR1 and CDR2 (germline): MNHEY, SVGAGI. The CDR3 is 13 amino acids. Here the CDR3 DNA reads TGTGCCAGCAGCCGAGGACAGGGCGGTGGCTACACCTTC. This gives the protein CASSRGQGGGYTF.

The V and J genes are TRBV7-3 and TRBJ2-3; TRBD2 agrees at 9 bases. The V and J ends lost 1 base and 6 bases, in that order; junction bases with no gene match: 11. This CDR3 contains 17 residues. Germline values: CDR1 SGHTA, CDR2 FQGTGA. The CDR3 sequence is CASSLRGTTSGFDTQYF. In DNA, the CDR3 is TGTGCCAGCAGCTTAAGAGGGACAACTAGCGGGTTCGATACGCAGTATTTT.

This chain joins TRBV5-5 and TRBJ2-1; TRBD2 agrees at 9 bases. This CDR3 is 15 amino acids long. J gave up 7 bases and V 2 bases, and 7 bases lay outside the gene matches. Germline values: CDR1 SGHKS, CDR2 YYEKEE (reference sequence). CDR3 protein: CASSLLAGARNEQFF. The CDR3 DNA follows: TGTGCCAGCAGCTTATTAGCGGGAGCCAGAAATGAGCAGTTCTTC.

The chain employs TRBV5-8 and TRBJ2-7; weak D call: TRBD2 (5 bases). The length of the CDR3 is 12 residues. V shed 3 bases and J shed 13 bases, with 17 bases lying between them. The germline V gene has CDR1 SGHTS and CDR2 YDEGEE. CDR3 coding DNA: TGTGCCAGCAGCTGGCCCTTGGAGCGGACCTACTTC. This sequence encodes CASSWPLERTYF.

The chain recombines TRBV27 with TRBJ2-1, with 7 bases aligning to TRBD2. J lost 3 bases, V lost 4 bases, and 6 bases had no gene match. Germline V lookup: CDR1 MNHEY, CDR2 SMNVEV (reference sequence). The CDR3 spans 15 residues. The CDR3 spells CASSWAGEFYNEQFF. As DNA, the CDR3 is TGTGCCAGCAGTTGGGCGGGAGAGTTCTACAATGAGCAGTTCTTC.

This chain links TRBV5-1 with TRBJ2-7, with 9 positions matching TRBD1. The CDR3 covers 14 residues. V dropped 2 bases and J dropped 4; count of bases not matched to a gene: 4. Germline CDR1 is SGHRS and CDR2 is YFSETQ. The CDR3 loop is CASSLLTGGYEQYF. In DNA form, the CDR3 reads TGCGCCAGCAGCTTACTGACAGGGGGATACGAGCAGTACTTC. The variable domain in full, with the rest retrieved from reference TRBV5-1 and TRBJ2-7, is KAGVTQTPRYLIKTRGQQVTLSCSPISGHRSVSWYQQTPGQGLQFLFEYFSETQRNKGNFPGRFSGRQFSNSRSEMNVSTLELGDSALYLCASSLLTGGYEQYFGPGTRLTVT.

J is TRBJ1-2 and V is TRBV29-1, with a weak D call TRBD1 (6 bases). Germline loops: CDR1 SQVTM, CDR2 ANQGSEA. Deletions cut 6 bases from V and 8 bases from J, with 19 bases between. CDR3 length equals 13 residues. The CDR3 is CSVANTGLSGYTF. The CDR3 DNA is TGCAGCGTGGCGAATACAGGGTTAAGCGGCTACACCTTC.

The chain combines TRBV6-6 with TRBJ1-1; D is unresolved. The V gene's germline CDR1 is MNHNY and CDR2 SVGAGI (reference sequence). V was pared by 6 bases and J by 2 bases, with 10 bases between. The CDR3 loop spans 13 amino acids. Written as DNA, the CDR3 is TGTGCCAGCAGCTTAGGACTCAACACTGAAGCTTTCTTT. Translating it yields CASSLGLNTEAFF.

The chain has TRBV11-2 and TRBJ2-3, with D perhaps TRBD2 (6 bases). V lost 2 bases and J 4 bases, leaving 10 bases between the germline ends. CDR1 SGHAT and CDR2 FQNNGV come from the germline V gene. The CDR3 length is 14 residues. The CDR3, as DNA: TGTGCCAGCAGCTTATCTACGGGGGCAGATACGCAGTATTTT. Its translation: CASSLSTGADTQYF. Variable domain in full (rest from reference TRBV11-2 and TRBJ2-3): EAGVAQSPRYKIIEKRQSVAFWCNPISGHATLYWYQQILGQGPKLLIQFQNNGVVDDSQLPKDRFSAERLKGVDSTLKIQPAKLEDSAVYLCASSLSTGADTQYFGPGTRLTVL.

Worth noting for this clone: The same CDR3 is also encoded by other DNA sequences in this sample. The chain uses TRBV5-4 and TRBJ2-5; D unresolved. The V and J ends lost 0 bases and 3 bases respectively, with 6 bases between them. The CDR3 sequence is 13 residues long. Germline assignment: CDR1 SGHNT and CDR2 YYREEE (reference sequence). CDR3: CASSLGREETQYF. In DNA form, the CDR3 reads TGTGCCAGCAGCTTGGGGAGAGAAGAGACCCAGTACTTC.

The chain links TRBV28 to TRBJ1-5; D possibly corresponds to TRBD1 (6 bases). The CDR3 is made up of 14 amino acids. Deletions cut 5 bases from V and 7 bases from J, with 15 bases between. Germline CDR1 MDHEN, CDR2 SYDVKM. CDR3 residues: CASSPQGIGQPQHF. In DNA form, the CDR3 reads TGTGCCAGCAGTCCACAGGGTATTGGGCAGCCCCAGCATTTT.

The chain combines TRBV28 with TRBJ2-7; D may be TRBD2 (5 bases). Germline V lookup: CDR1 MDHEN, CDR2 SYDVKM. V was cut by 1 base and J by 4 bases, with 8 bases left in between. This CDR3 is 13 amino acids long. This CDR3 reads CASSLYGKYEQYF. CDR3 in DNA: TGTGCCAGCAGTTTATACGGGAAATACGAGCAGTACTTC.